This T cell receptor (beta chain) emerged from a study of T cells in Graves' hyperthyroidism and ophthalmopathy. Trimming pared 0 bases from V and 7 bases from J, leaving 7 bases between. This CDR3 is 13 amino acids long. Germline V gene data show CDR1 as SGDLS and CDR2 as YYNGEE. Authors of the study amplified TCR beta CDR3 regions from RNA transcripts. Primed by the HTBI set, a first-round RT-PCR was run on the TCR CDR3. Each CDR3 protein gets one entry after TCRdb re-called the multiplex PCR reads with MiXCR. The sample consists of about 570,000 distinct CDR3 sequences, roughly 46% of them appearing once.

The TCR comes from an adult woman with Graves' disease, either hyperthyroidism or ophthalmopathy (not recorded which). The sample taken for sequencing was peripheral blood or thyroid tissue (not recorded which). V gene TRBV9 combines with J gene TRBJ2-2; D possibly corresponds to TRBD1 (5 bases). The CDR3, as DNA: TGTGCCAGCAGCGTAGCAGGGATCGGGGAGCTGTTTTTT. This sequence encodes CASSVAGIGELFF.